Listed below are T cell receptor beta chains from one sample, sequenced in a study of cytomegalovirus exposure and HLA in healthy donors. The method was immunoSEQ multiplex PCR; TCRdb's version includes in-frame clones alone and lacks a portion of them. The profile shows 150,000 to 200,000 clones, roughly 78% of them singletons. The sequenced material came from PBMCs. The source is a woman in her twenties or thirties in good health and CMV-seropositive. Each CDR3 is given with its conserved first and last residue. D genes are given only for firm matches. Size tells how often a clone was seen (once, few, many) or the class of an expanded clone, and some rows leave it out.

D gene: TRBD1; V gene: TRBV18; J gene: TRBJ1-6; clone size: .; CDR3 protein: CASSRDRNSPLHF; CDR3 DNA: TGTGCCAGCTCACGGGACAGGAATTCACCCCTCCACTTT
D gene: .; V gene: TRBV7-2; J gene: TRBJ2-1; clone size: few; CDR3 protein: CAAAGEVGYNEQFF; CDR3 DNA: TGTGCAGCGGCCGGGGAGGTGGGATACAATGAGCAGTTCTTC
D gene: .; V gene: TRBV4-2; J gene: TRBJ2-5; clone size: .; CDR3 protein: CASSQLEAQETQYF; CDR3 DNA: TGTGCCAGCAGCCAATTGGAGGCCCAAGAGACCCAGTACTTC
D gene: .; V gene: TRBV2; J gene: TRBJ2-7; clone size: .; CDR3 protein: CASKYNEASSYEQYF; CDR3 DNA: TGTGCCAGCAAATATAATGAGGCGTCATCCTACGAGCAGTACTTC
D gene: .; V gene: TRBV27; J gene: TRBJ2-3; clone size: few; CDR3 protein: CASSQEGGTDTQYF; CDR3 DNA: TGTGCCAGCAGCCAAGAGGGAGGAACAGATACGCAGTATTTT
D gene: .; V gene: TRBV4-3; J gene: TRBJ1-2; clone size: .; CDR3 protein: CASSQIYRANYGYTF; CDR3 DNA: TGCGCCAGCAGCCAAATCTATAGAGCTAACTATGGCTACACCTTC
D gene: TRBD2; V gene: TRBV19; J gene: TRBJ2-1; clone size: .; CDR3 protein: CASKIAGGSYNEQFF; CDR3 DNA: TGTGCCAGTAAGATAGCGGGAGGCTCCTACAATGAGCAGTTCTTC
D gene: TRBD1; V gene: TRBV19; J gene: TRBJ1-2; clone size: few; CDR3 protein: CARTGEDYGYTF; CDR3 DNA: TGTGCCAGGACAGGGGAAGACTATGGCTACACCTTC
D gene: TRBD1; V gene: TRBV4-1; J gene: TRBJ1-5; clone size: few; CDR3 protein: CASSQRQGRSNQPQHF; CDR3 DNA: TGCGCCAGCAGCCAAAGACAGGGAAGAAGCAATCAGCCCCAGCATTTT
D gene: .; V gene: TRBV6-1; J gene: TRBJ1-2; clone size: once; CDR3 protein: CASSEALRAYYGYTF; CDR3 DNA: TGTGCCAGCAGTGAAGCACTCAGGGCTTACTATGGCTACACCTTC
D gene: .; V gene: TRBV7-9; J gene: TRBJ2-3; clone size: once; CDR3 protein: CASSLGAGDTQYF; CDR3 DNA: TGTGCCAGCAGCTTAGGGGCGGGGGATACGCAGTATTTT
D gene: .; V gene: TRBV6-5; J gene: TRBJ2-1; clone size: .; CDR3 protein: CASSTAGSYNEQFF; CDR3 DNA: TGTGCCAGCAGTACCGCGGGGTCCTACAATGAGCAGTTCTTC
D gene: .; V gene: TRBV30; J gene: TRBJ2-5; clone size: .; CDR3 protein: CAWSRGQETQYF; CDR3 DNA: TGTGCCTGGAGCCGGGGACAAGAGACCCAGTACTTC
D gene: .; V gene: TRBV18; J gene: TRBJ1-1; clone size: .; CDR3 protein: CASSQGLANTEAFF; CDR3 DNA: TGTGCCAGCTCTCAGGGGCTTGCGAACACTGAAGCTTTCTTT
D gene: TRBD1; V gene: TRBV29-1; J gene: TRBJ2-2; clone size: .; CDR3 protein: CSAALWDRKNTGELFF; CDR3 DNA: TGCAGCGCTGCTCTTTGGGACAGGAAGAACACCGGGGAGCTGTTTTTT
D gene: .; V gene: TRBV15; J gene: TRBJ1-2; clone size: .; CDR3 protein: CATSRDGTLYGYTF; CDR3 DNA: TGTGCCACCAGCAGAGACGGGACTCTCTATGGCTACACCTTC
D gene: TRBD1; V gene: TRBV4-1; J gene: TRBJ2-5; clone size: few; CDR3 protein: CASRRTGRETQYF; CDR3 DNA: TGCGCCAGCAGAAGGACAGGCCGAGAGACCCAGTACTTC